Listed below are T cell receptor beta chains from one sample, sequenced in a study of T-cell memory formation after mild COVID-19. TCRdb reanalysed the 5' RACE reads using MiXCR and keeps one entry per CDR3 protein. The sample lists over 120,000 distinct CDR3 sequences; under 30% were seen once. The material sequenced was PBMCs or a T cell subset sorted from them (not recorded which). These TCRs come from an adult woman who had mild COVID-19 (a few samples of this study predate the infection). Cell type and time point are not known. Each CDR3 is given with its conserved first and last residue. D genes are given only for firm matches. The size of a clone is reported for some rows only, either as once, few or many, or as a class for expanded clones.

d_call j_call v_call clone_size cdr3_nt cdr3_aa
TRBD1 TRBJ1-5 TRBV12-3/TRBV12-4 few TGTGCCAGCAGTCAAGGACAGGGGGCTCAGCCCCAGCATTTT CASSQGQGAQPQHF
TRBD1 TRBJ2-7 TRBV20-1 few TGCAGTGCTAGAGACCCGGACAGGGGACCCTACGAGCAGTACTTC CSARDPDRGPYEQYF
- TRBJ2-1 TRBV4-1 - TGCGCCAGCAGCCAAGAAGGTTTGGTCTACAATGAGCAGTTCTTC CASSQEGLVYNEQFF
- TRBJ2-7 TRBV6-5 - TGTGCCAGCGGTTCCTACGAGCAGTACTTC CASGSYEQYF
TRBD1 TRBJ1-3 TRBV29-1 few TGCAGCGTAAGGGGGACAGGGGCCCGAGGTTCCGGAAACACCATATATTTT CSVRGTGARGSGNTIYF
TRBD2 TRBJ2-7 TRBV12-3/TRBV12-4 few TGTGCCAGCTCCCTCGTAGCGGGAACAACCCACGAGCAGTACTTC CASSLVAGTTHEQYF
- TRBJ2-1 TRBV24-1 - TGTGCCACCAGTGATCCTAGAGTGTCTGAGCAGTTCTTC CATSDPRVSEQFF
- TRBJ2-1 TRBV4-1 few TGCGCCAGCAGCCACGGAAGGGGGAGTGAGCAGTTCTTC CASSHGRGSEQFF
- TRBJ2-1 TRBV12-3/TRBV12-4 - TGTGCCAGCAGCCCATACAGGAACTCCTACAATGAGCAGTTCTTC CASSPYRNSYNEQFF
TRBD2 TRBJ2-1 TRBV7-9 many TGTGCCAGCAGTTCCCTAGCGGGGGGGTACAATGAGCAGTTCTTC CASSSLAGGYNEQFF
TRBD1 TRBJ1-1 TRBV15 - TGTGCCACCAGCATTACCGGGACAGGGGCTTCTGAAGCTTTCTTT CATSITGTGASEAFF
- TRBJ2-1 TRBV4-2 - TGTGCCAGCAGCCAAGATTCGTCTGGTTACAATGAGCAGTTCTTC CASSQDSSGYNEQFF
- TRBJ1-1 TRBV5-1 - TGCGCCAGCAGCTCGGCAGGGACTGAGTGGGCGAACACTGAAGCTTTCTTT CASSSAGTEWANTEAFF
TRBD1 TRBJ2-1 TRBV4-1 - TGCGCCAGCAGCCAAGGGACAGGGGTCCACAATGAGCAGTTCTTC CASSQGTGVHNEQFF
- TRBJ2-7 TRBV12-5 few TGTGCTAGTGGTTCCTCTCCGTTTACAGGTTGGCAGTACTTC CASGSSPFTGWQYF
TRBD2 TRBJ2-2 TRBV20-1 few TGCAGTGCTAAACGGCTAGCGGGGGACACCGGGGAGCTGTTTTTT CSAKRLAGDTGELFF
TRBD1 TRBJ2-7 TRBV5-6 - TGTGCCAGCAGCGTAGGGGGCGCATCCTACGAGCAGTACTTC CASSVGGASYEQYF
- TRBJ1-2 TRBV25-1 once TGTGCCAGCAGTCAGACGCGGAACTATGGCTACACCTTC CASSQTRNYGYTF
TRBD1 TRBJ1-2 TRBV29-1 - TGCAGCGTTGAAGACCCCCATAGGCCAGGGGGCCCAAATAACTATGGCTACACCTTC CSVEDPHRPGGPNNYGYTF
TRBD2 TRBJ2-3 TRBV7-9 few TGTGCCAGCAGCTTGCCGGGACTAGCGAAGGATACGCAGTATTTT CASSLPGLAKDTQYF
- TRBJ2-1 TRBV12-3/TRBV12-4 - TGTGCCAGCAGTTTGACTAGCTCCTACAATGAGCAGTTCTTC CASSLTSSYNEQFF
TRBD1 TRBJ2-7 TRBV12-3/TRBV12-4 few TGTGCCAGCAGGCCGGGACAGGGGACCTACGAGCAGTACTTC CASRPGQGTYEQYF
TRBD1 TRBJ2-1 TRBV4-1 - TGCGCCAGCAGCCACGTGTGGACAGGGGGAGGCGAGCAGTTCTTC CASSHVWTGGGEQFF
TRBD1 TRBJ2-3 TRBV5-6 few TGTGCCAGCAGCGACGGGACAGGGGGCGCGACACCGCAGTATTTT CASSDGTGGATPQYF
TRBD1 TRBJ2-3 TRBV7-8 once TGTGCCAGCAGACTCAGGGACAGGAGAGATACAGATACGCAGTATTTT CASRLRDRRDTDTQYF
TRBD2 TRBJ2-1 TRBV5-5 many TGTGCCAGCAGCTTGGTAGCGGGGGGACTTTTCAATGAGCAGTTCTTC CASSLVAGGLFNEQFF
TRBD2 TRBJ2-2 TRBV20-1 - TGCAGTGCTAGAGATACGGCTAGCGGGGGGGTAACCGGGGAGCTGTTTTTT CSARDTASGGVTGELFF
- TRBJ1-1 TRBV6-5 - TGTGCCAGCAGTTACTCCCGCCGGGACCCAACACGGAACACTGAAGCTTTCTTT CASSYSRRDPTRNTEAFF
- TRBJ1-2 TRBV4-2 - TGTGCCAGCAGCCAAGCAGGAACAGCCTTCTATGGCTACACCTTC CASSQAGTAFYGYTF
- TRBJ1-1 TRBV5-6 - TGTGCCAGCAGCTTGGGTCAGGTTAGTGAAGCTTTCTTT CASSLGQVSEAFF
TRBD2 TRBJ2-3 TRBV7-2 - TGTGCCAGCAGCTTAGTGGGGTGGACTAGCGGGGGGGCCGATACGCAGTATTTT CASSLVGWTSGGADTQYF
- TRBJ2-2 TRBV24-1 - TGTGCCACCAGTGACCACCAGACCCGGAGCGGCCCCGGGGAGCTGTTTTTT CATSDHQTRSGPGELFF
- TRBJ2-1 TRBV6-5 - TGTGCCAGCACCCCGCGGAGGGCGGACAATGAGCAGTTCTTC CASTPRRADNEQFF
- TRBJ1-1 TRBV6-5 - TGTGCCAGCAATACACAGGAGGCGCTGAACACTGAAGCTTTCTTT CASNTQEALNTEAFF
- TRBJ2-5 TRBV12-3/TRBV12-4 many TGTGCCAGCAGTCTCGGGGGACAGCAAGAGACCCAGTACTTC CASSLGGQQETQYF
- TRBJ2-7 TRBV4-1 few TGCGCCAGCAGCCACCAGACAGGAGGTTACGAGCAGTACTTC CASSHQTGGYEQYF
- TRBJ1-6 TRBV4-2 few TGTGCCAGCAGCCAAGGGATACAGGGCTATTCCTATAATTCACCCCTCCACTTT CASSQGIQGYSYNSPLHF